This passage covers 8 T cell receptor beta chains from one sample sequenced in a study of cytomegalovirus exposure and HLA in healthy donors. Vbeta (60) and Jbeta (13) primers were used in the PCR. TCRdb's table, derived via immunoSEQ multiplex PCR, lists solely in-frame clones and lacks some. The repertoire holds 200,000 to 250,000 clones, with roughly 78% as singletons. What was sequenced was PBMCs. These TCRs come from a boy younger than 18 in good health and CMV-seronegative.

J is TRBJ1-5 and V is TRBV10-1, with 8 bases fitting TRBD1. This CDR3 is 18 amino acids long. After removal of 8 bases from V and 0 bases from J, the junction contained 15 bases not matched to a gene. Germline V gives CDR1 WNHNN, CDR2 SYGVQD (reference sequence). DNA for the CDR3: TGCGCCAGCCGTGGACAGGGTGTAATCCCCGATAGCAATCAGCCCCAGCATTTT. Amino acid sequence: CASRGQGVIPDSNQPQHF.

The chain employs TRBV30 and TRBJ1-2; TRBD1 is a possible D gene (5 bases). This CDR3 has 16 residues. Germline V lookup: CDR1 GTSNPN, CDR2 SVGIG (reference sequence). V lost 1 base and J lost 5, with 20 bases in between. The CDR3 region is CAWSDVGPGGGYGYTF. The DNA for the CDR3 is TGTGCCTGGAGTGATGTTGGTCCTGGGGGAGGGTATGGCTACACCTTC.

This clone was recorded a few times. This chain uses TRBV5-4 with TRBJ2-5, with 9 nucleotides matching TRBD2. The germline V gene encodes CDR1 SGHNT and CDR2 YYREEE (reference sequence). Trimming cost V 4 bases and J 2 bases; bases outside gene matches: 12. The CDR3 sequence is 17 residues long. The CDR3 DNA reads as TGTGCCAGCAGCGCGGGGGGGCCATCGGGTTGGCAAGAGACCCAGTACTTC. This gives the protein CASSAGGPSGWQETQYF.

V is TRBV5-1 and J is TRBJ1-5, with TRBD1 matching over 10 bases. Trimming at V came to 3 bases and at J to 3 bases, leaving 3 bases not matched to a gene. From germline, CDR1 is SGHRS and CDR2 YFSETQ. The CDR3 is 15 amino acids. The CDR3 is CASSWTGGHNQPQHF. DNA for the CDR3: TGCGCCAGCAGCTGGACAGGGGGACACAATCAGCCCCAGCATTTT.

Turning to this clone: The germline gene is not matched at one end of the junction; a read error may be the cause. V gene TRBV7-7 combines with J gene TRBJ2-2, with 7 bases lining up with TRBD2. This CDR3 comprises 16 residues. The germline CDR1 and CDR2 sequences are SSHAT and FNYEAQ (reference sequence). The CDR3 region is CASSLVGGSNTGELFF. CDR3 nucleotides: TGTGCTAGCAGCTTAGTCGGGGGGAGTAACACCGGGGAGCTGTTTTTT. Full variable domain (outside the CDR3, taken from reference TRBV7-7 and TRBJ2-2): GAGVSQSPRYKVTKRGQDVTLRCDPISSHATLYWYQQALGQGPEFLTYFNYEAQPDKSGLPSDRFSAERPEGSISTLTIQRTEQRDSAMYRCASSLVGGSNTGELFFGEGSRLTVL.

This sequence joins TRBV9 and TRBJ2-3; the D gene is possibly TRBD1 (6 bases). The CDR3 runs to 15 residues. Trimming shortened V by 2 bases and J by 3 bases, and 13 bases separated the two germline ends. Germline V CDR1 and CDR2: SGDLS, YYNGEE. The CDR3 DNA sequence: TGTGCCAGCAGCGTTTTAGGGGGATTGACAGATACGCAGTATTTT. Protein sequence: CASSVLGGLTDTQYF.

The chain is built from TRBV2 and TRBJ2-7, with a tentative D call TRBD1 (6 bases). The CDR3 length is 15 residues. Germline CDR1 and CDR2: SNHLY and FYNNEI. The V and J ends lost 2 bases and 2 bases respectively, with 13 bases between them. This CDR3 is CASSERTAKAYEQYF. CDR3 bases: TGTGCCAGCAGTGAAAGGACAGCCAAAGCCTACGAGCAGTACTTC.

The chain couples TRBV27 to TRBJ1-5; maybe TRBD1 (6 bases). CDR3 size: 15 residues. V lost 5 bases and J lost 3, with 14 bases in between. Germline loops: CDR1 MNHEY, CDR2 SMNVEV (reference sequence). This CDR3 reads CASSHGGGYNQPQHF. The CDR3 DNA reads as TGTGCCAGCAGTCACGGGGGGGGCTACAATCAGCCCCAGCATTTT.